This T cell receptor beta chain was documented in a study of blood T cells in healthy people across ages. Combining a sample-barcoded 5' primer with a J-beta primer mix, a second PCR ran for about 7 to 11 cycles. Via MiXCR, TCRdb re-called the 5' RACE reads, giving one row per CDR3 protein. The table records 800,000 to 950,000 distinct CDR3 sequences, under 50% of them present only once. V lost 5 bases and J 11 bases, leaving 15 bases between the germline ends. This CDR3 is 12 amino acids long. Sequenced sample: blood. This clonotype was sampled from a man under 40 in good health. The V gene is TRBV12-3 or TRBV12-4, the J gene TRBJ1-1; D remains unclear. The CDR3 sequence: CASSARITWAFF. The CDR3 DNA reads TGTGCCAGCAGTGCACGTATCACCTGGGCTTTCTTT.